This TCR beta chain appears in the sequencing data of a study of blood T cell repertoires in COVID-19. The overall study: Sources were T cells, B-cell-depleted T cells, or PBMCs; the material itself was cDNA or gDNA.

Sequencing was performed with immunoSEQ multiplex PCR; in TCRdb, only in-frame clones are kept and a portion is missing. Of under 300,000 clones in the sample, approximately 89% were seen once. The germline V gene encodes CDR1 SGHTA and CDR2 FQGNSA. The CDR3 is made up of 17 amino acids. The V and J ends lost 2 bases and 0 bases, in that order; junction bases with no gene match: 7. The cohort comprised adults aged roughly 18 to 95 years residing in approximately 25 US areas. The sequenced sample consisted of PBMCs or T cells enriched from blood (not recorded which). The V and J genes are TRBV7-2 and TRBJ1-3; the match to TRBD1 covers 7 bases. The source is a woman between 40 and 50 years old with acute COVID-19. CDR3: CASSLQGQSSSGNTIYF. The CDR3 DNA reads as TGTGCCAGCAGCTTACAGGGACAGTCGAGCTCTGGAAACACCATATATTTT.